This TCR beta chain was sequenced for a study of response to subunit inactivated influenza vaccine. The germline CDR1 and CDR2 sequences are SQVTM and ANQGSEA. The CDR3 extends over 13 amino acids. The germline V and J ends were trimmed by 3 bases and 0 bases, with 8 bases remaining between them. TCRdb independently ran MiXCR on the RT-PCR reads; one entry per CDR3 protein. This table holds about half a million distinct CDR3 sequences, about 25% found once. Study outcomes and limitations: Only a handful of new T cells, the authors suggested, are recruited with each seasonal influenza vaccination.

Notes on this clonotype: Its specificity is not known.

The source of this sequence is a man over 45 who received an inactivated influenza vaccine. The material was CD4+ T cells sorted from PBMCs, obtained roughly 5 days after vaccination. This chain joins TRBV29-1 and TRBJ1-1; D uncertain. The CDR3 nucleotides are TGCAGCGTTGACTCTGCCATGAACACTGAAGCTTTCTTT. Protein: CSVDSAMNTEAFF.